Listed here are 28 T cell receptor beta chains from one sample, sequenced in a study of T cells in Graves' hyperthyroidism and ophthalmopathy. It was RNA transcripts that yielded the amplified TCR beta CDR3 regions. In the first-round RT-PCR of the TCR CDR3, the HTBI primer set was used. TCRdb fed the multiplex PCR reads into MiXCR, producing one record per CDR3 protein. The data show 550,000 to 650,000 distinct CDR3 sequences, with 14% seen just once and about 15% held by the top ten. Sequencing was performed on blood. Source of these receptors: a woman aged 35 to 49 with Graves' hyperthyroidism.

This clonotype was observed at least ten times. The chain uses TRBV27 and TRBJ1-5; D is possibly TRBD1 (5 bases). The ends were cut back, 2 bases at V and 2 bases at J, with 22 bases in the middle. This CDR3 has 19 residues. Germline V lookup: CDR1 MNHEY, CDR2 SMNVEV (reference sequence). CDR3 in amino acids: CASSLSSGRDPYGNQPQHF. CDR3 bases: TGTGCCAGCAGTTTAAGTAGCGGCAGGGATCCCTATGGCAATCAGCCCCAGCATTTT.

In this sample, this clonotype turned up a few times. The CDR3 sequence is CSAREEGLAGGGQFF. Here the CDR3 DNA reads TGCAGTGCTAGAGAGGAGGGACTAGCGGGAGGGGGGCAGTTCTTC. This rearrangement joins TRBV20-1 to TRBJ2-1; the match to TRBD2 covers 16 bases. The CDR3 has 15 residues. V dropped 0 bases and J dropped 12; count of bases not matched to a gene: 5. Per germline, CDR1 DFQATT and CDR2 SNEGSKA (reference sequence).

The rearrangement links TRBV10-3 to TRBJ1-5; D unclear. Between the trimmed V and J ends, which lost 2 bases and 1 base, there was a span of 6 bases. The CDR3 extends over 14 amino acids. CDR1 is ENHRY and CDR2 is SYGVKD in the germline V gene. CDR3 loop: CAISEGVSNQPQHF. The CDR3 bases are TGTGCCATCAGTGAGGGGGTGAGCAATCAGCCCCAGCATTTT.

This clonotype was detected ten times or more. The chain carries TRBV5-1 and TRBJ1-2; 9 nucleotides line up with TRBD1. Germline assignment: CDR1 SGHRS and CDR2 YFSETQ. Losses at the gene ends were 2 bases for V and 4 bases for J; bases not matched to a gene: 6. The CDR3 is made up of 15 amino acids. The CDR3 coding sequence is TGCGCCAGCAGCTTTACAGGGGGCCAGGGCTATGGCTACACCTTC. Translating it yields CASSFTGGQGYGYTF.

The CDR3: CASTITPDSSYEQYF. The CDR3 DNA sequence: TGCGCCAGCACTATAACCCCGGATAGCTCCTACGAGCAGTACTTC. The chain links TRBV5-1 to TRBJ2-7; D unresolved. The ends were cut back, 6 bases at V and 0 bases at J, with 16 bases in the middle. Germline values: CDR1 SGHRS, CDR2 YFSETQ. The CDR3 runs to 15 residues.

The rearrangement joins TRBV6-1 to TRBJ2-7; possibly TRBD2 for D (6 bases). Germline CDR1 and CDR2: MNHNS and SASEGT. Trimming left V 6 bases short and J 2 bases short, with 20 bases between. The CDR3 is made up of 16 amino acids. CDR3 sequence: CASSTRRGANPYEQYF. The CDR3 DNA is TGTGCCAGCAGCACTCGGCGCGGGGCCAACCCCTACGAGCAGTACTTC.

This sequence joins TRBV5-5 and TRBJ2-5; 7 bases are a match to TRBD1. After removal of 10 bases from V and 2 bases from J, the junction contained 14 bases not matched to a gene. Germline assignment: CDR1 SGHKS and CDR2 YYEKEE (reference sequence). This CDR3 has 15 residues. The CDR3 is CAGSGLGTAQETQYF. For the CDR3, the DNA is TGTGCCGGGAGTGGATTAGGGACAGCACAAGAGACCCAGTACTTC.

The chain combines TRBV11-3 with TRBJ2-3; TRBD2 matches at 9 bases. The CDR3 extends over 16 amino acids. The V gene end was trimmed by 5 bases and the J gene end by 3 bases; junction bases not matched to a gene: 9. Germline V gives CDR1 SGHNT, CDR2 YENEEA. CDR3: CASSRGAGGGTDTQYF. In DNA form, the CDR3 reads TGTGCCAGCAGCAGAGGAGCGGGAGGAGGGACAGATACGCAGTATTTT.

This clonotype was seen only a few times. The chain links TRBV7-2 to TRBJ2-1, with 9 bases aligning to TRBD2. Looked up from germline, CDR1 is SGHTA and CDR2 is FQGNSA. This CDR3 region has 13 residues. After removal of 7 bases from V and 6 bases from J, the junction contained 4 bases not matched to a gene. CDR3 protein: CASKIAGVNEQFF. Here the CDR3 DNA reads TGTGCCAGCAAGATAGCGGGAGTCAATGAGCAGTTCTTC.

This clonotype was counted many times. This chain uses TRBV30 with TRBJ1-6; D may be TRBD1 (5 bases). Trimming cost V 5 bases and J 9 bases, with 17 bases left between them. The CDR3 is 14 residues long. In germline, CDR1 is GTSNPN, CDR2 SVGIG (reference sequence). The CDR3 region has the DNA TGTGCCTGGGCGGAACCAGGGAGTACTTCACCCCTCCACTTT. Translating it yields CAWAEPGSTSPLHF.

The chain recombines TRBV19 with TRBJ1-5; D gene ambiguous. Trimming cost V 2 bases and J 2 bases, with 13 bases left between them. The CDR3 has 16 residues. The V gene's germline CDR1 is LNHDA and CDR2 SQIVND (reference sequence). CDR3 residues: CASSIILGQGNQPQHF. The CDR3 bases are TGTGCCAGTAGTATAATTCTTGGGCAGGGCAATCAGCCCCAGCATTTT.

This clonotype was seen at least ten times. The rearrangement joins TRBV12-3 or TRBV12-4 to TRBJ2-7, with unresolved D. The CDR3 loop spans 14 amino acids. Trimming took off 3 bases at V and 3 bases at J, with 12 bases between the two ends. The CDR3 protein is CASSLNSEFYEQYF. The DNA of the CDR3 is TGTGCCAGCAGTTTGAATAGTGAGTTCTACGAGCAGTACTTC.

This clonotype was seen at least ten times. The chain couples TRBV27 to TRBJ2-7; 10 positions agree with TRBD2. The germline CDR1 and CDR2 sequences are MNHEY and SMNVEV (reference sequence). This CDR3 is built from 15 residues. V lost 4 bases to trimming and J lost 4 bases; unmatched junction nucleotides: 7. The DNA for the CDR3 is TGTGCCAGCAGTTCCCAGGCTAGCGGGAGTTACGAGCAGTACTTC. This codes for CASSSQASGSYEQYF.

This clonotype was seen a handful of times. The chain has TRBV27 and TRBJ2-2, with TRBD1 identical over 9 bases. The germline gives CDR1 MNHEY, CDR2 SMNVEV (reference sequence). The ends lost 6 bases at V and 4 bases at J; junction bases unmatched: 6. The length of the CDR3 is 15 residues. DNA of the CDR3: TGTGCCAGCAGCCTTGACAGGGGGGGCACCGGGGAGCTGTTTTTT. Protein: CASSLDRGGTGELFF.

This clonotype was counted ten times or more. The chain carries TRBV9 and TRBJ2-1; 7 nucleotides agree with TRBD2. V was pared by 4 bases and J by 9 bases, with 13 bases of the junction left unmatched. The germline gives CDR1 SGDLS, CDR2 YYNGEE. The CDR3 is 15 amino acids. The CDR3 bases are TGTGCCAGCAGCCAAAGTGGAGCGGGATTTCCTGAGCAGTTCTTC. This sequence encodes CASSQSGAGFPEQFF.

This clonotype was found many times. The J gene is TRBJ1-1, the V gene TRBV5-6; D is uncertain. The germline CDR1 and CDR2 sequences are SGHDT and YYEEEE. The CDR3 contains 12 residues. With 4 bases removed from V and 4 bases from J, the gap between germline ends came to 8 bases. The CDR3 sequence is CASSLGSTEAFF. Here the CDR3 DNA reads TGTGCCAGCAGCCTGGGGAGCACTGAAGCTTTCTTT.

This clonotype was seen many times. The chain's CDR3 is CSARDTLARGISYEQYF. Written as DNA, the CDR3 is TGCAGTGCTAGAGATACTTTAGCGAGAGGGATTTCCTACGAGCAGTACTTC. The chain has TRBV20-1 and TRBJ2-7, with a weak D call TRBD2 (5 bases). V was clipped by 0 bases and J by 1 base, with 19 bases between them. Per germline, CDR1 DFQATT and CDR2 SNEGSKA (reference sequence). The CDR3 runs 17 residues.

DNA of the CDR3: TGTGCCAGCAGTTACTCGAGGGTAGCGGGAGAGGAGACCCAGTACTTC. Translation gives CASSYSRVAGEETQYF. The V gene is TRBV6-5, the J gene TRBJ2-5; 9 nucleotides agree with TRBD2. Germline V gives CDR1 MNHEY, CDR2 SVGAGI. V lost 0 bases to trimming and J lost 5 bases; unmatched junction nucleotides: 7. The CDR3 contains 16 residues.

This clonotype came up many times. The J gene is TRBJ2-7, the V gene TRBV2; TRBD1 matches at 9 bases. V gave up 1 base and J gave up 4 bases; unmatched junction bases: 5. Germline V lookup: CDR1 SNHLY, CDR2 FYNNEI. The length of the CDR3 is 15 residues. CDR3 loop: CASSEDGTGKYEQYF. DNA for the CDR3: TGTGCCAGCAGTGAAGACGGGACAGGGAAATACGAGCAGTACTTC.

This clonotype was seen only a few times. This sequence joins TRBV5-6 and TRBJ2-7; D is unclear. The germline CDR1 and CDR2 sequences are SGHDT and YYEEEE. The CDR3 has 13 residues. V lost 3 bases and J 3 bases, leaving 10 bases between the germline ends. DNA for the CDR3: TGTGCCAGCAGCTCCACAGCGTTCTACGAGCAGTACTTC. This gives the protein CASSSTAFYEQYF.

The chain carries TRBV9 and TRBJ2-7; D is perhaps TRBD2 (5 bases). This CDR3 comprises 15 residues. Germline lookup yields CDR1 SGDLS and CDR2 YYNGEE. Trimming shortened V by 0 bases and J by 4 bases, and 14 bases separated the two germline ends. CDR3 DNA: TGTGCCAGCAGCGTAGGGGTGGACTCGACGTACGAGCAGTACTTC. Translating gives CASSVGVDSTYEQYF. Combining the CDR3 with reference TRBV9 and TRBJ2-7 gives the whole variable domain DSGVTQTPKHLITATGQRVTLRCSPRSGDLSVYWYQQSLDQGLQFLIQYYNGEERAKGNILERFSAQQFPDLHSELNLSSLELGDSALYFCASSVGVDSTYEQYFGPGTRLTVT.

Only a few counts were recorded for this clonotype. This chain connects TRBV28 to TRBJ2-7; 11 nucleotides align to TRBD2. The CDR3 is 14 residues long. CDR1 is MDHEN and CDR2 is SYDVKM in the germline V gene. V was clipped by 7 bases and J by 4 bases; unmatched bases: 6. CDR3 loop: CASTGTSGGYEQYF. CDR3 sequence (DNA): TGTGCCAGCACCGGGACTAGCGGTGGTTACGAGCAGTACTTC.

The chain recombines TRBV7-9 with TRBJ2-7; the match to TRBD2 covers 9 bases. CDR3 length equals 15 residues. CDR1 SEHNR and CDR2 FQNEAQ come from the germline V gene (reference sequence). The V segment lost 5 bases and the J segment 4 bases; nucleotides outside the gene matches: 9. Here the CDR3 reads CASSGSGSRSYEQYF. The CDR3 nucleotides read TGTGCCAGCAGCGGTAGCGGGAGTAGGTCGTACGAGCAGTACTTC. Variable domain in full (rest from reference TRBV7-9 and TRBJ2-7): DTGVSQNPRHKITKRGQNVTFRCDPISEHNRLYWYRQTLGQGPEFLTYFQNEAQLEKSRLLSDRFSAERPKGSFSTLEIQRTEQGDSAMYLCASSGSGSRSYEQYFGPGTRLTVT.

There are many counts of this clonotype. The V gene is TRBV30, the J gene TRBJ2-5; a possible D gene is TRBD1 (6 bases). CDR3 length: 14 amino acids. CDR1 and CDR2 (germline): GTSNPN, SVGIG (reference sequence). With 8 bases removed from V and 7 bases from J, the gap between germline ends came to 23 bases. The CDR3 region has the DNA TGTGCCGGGCAGGACGGGACACACCTAGGGACCCAGTACTTC. Its protein product is CAGQDGTHLGTQYF. Full variable domain (remainder filled in from reference TRBV30 and TRBJ2-5): SQTIHQWPATLVQPVGSPLSLECTVEGTSNPNLYWYRQAAGRGLQLLFYSVGIGQISSEVPQNLSASRPQDRQFILSSKKLLLSDSGFYLCAGQDGTHLGTQYFGPGTRLLVL.

The chain uses TRBV6-1 and TRBJ1-2; a possible D gene is TRBD1 (5 bases). The V end was cut by 2 bases, the J end by 7 bases, with 20 bases between. CDR1 is MNHNS, CDR2 SASEGT, per germline. CDR3 length: 16 amino acids. The CDR3 coding sequence is TGTGCCAGCAGTGAAATCAATATGGCAGGGATATTTGGCTACACCTTC. Its protein product is CASSEINMAGIFGYTF.

In its sample, this clonotype was seen many times. The gene calls are TRBV27 and TRBJ1-5; tentative D call: TRBD1 (5 bases). Germline V gene data show CDR1 as MNHEY and CDR2 as SMNVEV (reference sequence). The CDR3 contains 14 residues. V gave up 0 bases and J gave up 7 bases, with 10 bases separating them. CDR3 coding DNA: TGTGCCAGCAGTTTATCTGCAGGGAAGCAGCCCCAGCATTTT. Encoded protein: CASSLSAGKQPQHF.

This clonotype was seen a few times. The J gene is TRBJ1-4, the V gene TRBV20-1, with D unresolved. Trimming took 6 bases from V and 2 from J, leaving 13 bases between them. Germline CDR1 reads DFQATT; CDR2 reads SNEGSKA (reference sequence). The CDR3 sequence is 14 residues long. In DNA, the CDR3 is TGCAGTGCCACGTCCGGGTCTACTAATGAAAAACTGTTTTTT. Amino acid sequence: CSATSGSTNEKLFF.

This clonotype was observed a few times. V gene TRBV6-1 combines with J gene TRBJ1-6; D perhaps matches TRBD1 (5 bases). CDR1 and CDR2 from the germline V gene are MNHNS and SASEGT. The V and J ends lost 6 bases and 10 bases respectively, with 19 bases between them. The CDR3 spans 15 residues. The CDR3 bases are TGTGCCAGCAGCTTTATGGGTCTTGGGGACTCACCCCTCCACTTT. Protein product: CASSFMGLGDSPLHF.